These T cell receptor beta chains were read from a single sample in a study of cytomegalovirus exposure and HLA in healthy donors. Only in-frame clones appear in the TCRdb table, and some are missing; sequencing was by immunoSEQ multiplex PCR. The sample has around 130,000 clones, over 70% seen once. Material for sequencing was PBMCs. Receptors were obtained from a young woman in good health and CMV-seronegative. The CDR3 runs from the conserved cysteine through the conserved F or W. Fields, in order: clone size, J gene, V gene, D gene, CDR3 protein, CDR3 DNA. The D gene is left open where the match is weak. Clone sizes are given selectively: once, few, many, or a class where the clone is expanded.

size: once
J: TRBJ2-3
V: TRBV6-7
D: TRBD2
CDR3: CARDGLGLAGTSTDTQYF
DNA: TGTGCCCGCGATGGCTTAGGACTAGCGGGGACAAGCACAGATACGCAGTATTTT

size: -
J: TRBJ2-1
V: TRBV5-4
D: -
CDR3: CASSLFGGYEQFF
DNA: TGTGCCAGCAGCTTGTTTGGGGGCTATGAGCAGTTCTTC

size: -
J: TRBJ1-2
V: TRBV4-1
D: -
CDR3: CASSQEIGQPGYTF
DNA: TGCGCCAGCAGCCAAGAGATTGGACAGCCCGGCTACACCTTC

size: -
J: TRBJ2-1
V: TRBV30
D: TRBD2
CDR3: CAWSLSSGDHNEQFF
DNA: TGTGCCTGGAGCCTCTCTAGCGGGGATCACAATGAGCAGTTCTTC

size: -
J: TRBJ1-2
V: TRBV10-2
D: TRBD1
CDR3: CASSAGTGNGYTF
DNA: TGCGCCAGCAGTGCCGGGACAGGGAATGGCTACACCTTC

size: -
J: TRBJ1-2
V: TRBV4-1
D: TRBD1
CDR3: CASSQFSRGQGYGYTF
DNA: TGCGCCAGCAGCCAATTTAGTCGTGGACAGGGCTATGGCTACACCTTC

size: -
J: TRBJ2-2
V: TRBV25-1
D: TRBD2
CDR3: CASSHSGTPRGEELFF
DNA: TGTGCCAGCAGTCATAGCGGGACCCCCAGGGGAGAGGAGCTGTTTTTT

size: -
J: TRBJ2-7
V: TRBV7-9
D: -
CDR3: CASSFNSYEQYF
DNA: TGTGCCAGCAGCTTTAACTCTTACGAGCAGTACTTC

size: once
J: TRBJ2-1
V: TRBV9
D: TRBD2
CDR3: CASSAALTSGLRRDEQFF
DNA: TGTGCCAGCAGCGCCGCTCTGACTAGCGGGTTACGAAGGGATGAGCAGTTCTTC

size: few
J: TRBJ2-5
V: TRBV25-1
D: -
CDR3: CASRASTQETQYF
DNA: TGTGCCAGCAGAGCGAGTACCCAAGAGACCCAGTACTTC

size: -
J: TRBJ2-7
V: TRBV5-1
D: -
CDR3: CASSLVISGVYEQYF
DNA: TGCGCCAGCAGCTTGGTCATTTCAGGGGTCTACGAGCAGTACTTC

size: few
J: TRBJ2-1
V: TRBV10-3
D: TRBD2
CDR3: CAISPTSGSYNEQFF
DNA: TGTGCCATCAGTCCTACTAGCGGGTCATACAATGAGCAGTTCTTC

size: -
J: TRBJ2-3
V: TRBV27
D: -
CDR3: CASRTHDTQYF
DNA: TGTGCCAGCAGGACTCATGATACGCAGTATTTT

size: once
J: TRBJ1-1
V: TRBV19
D: -
CDR3: CASSLPAGRTEAFF
DNA: TGTGCCAGTAGTCTGCCCGCAGGCAGAACTGAAGCTTTCTTT

size: few
J: TRBJ1-1
V: TRBV18
D: -
CDR3: CASSPFSTEAFF
DNA: TGTGCCAGCTCACCTTTTAGCACTGAAGCTTTCTTT

size: -
J: TRBJ2-5
V: TRBV9
D: -
CDR3: CASSALSSGETQYF
DNA: TGTGCCAGCAGCGCCCTCAGCTCGGGAGAGACCCAGTACTTC

size: -
J: TRBJ1-5
V: TRBV30
D: -
CDR3: CAWSERGGWAGDYQPQHF
DNA: TGTGCCTGGAGTGAAAGGGGTGGTTGGGCAGGTGACTATCAGCCCCAGCATTTT

size: -
J: TRBJ2-6
V: TRBV27
D: -
CDR3: CASRYSGANVLTF
DNA: TGTGCCAGCAGATACTCTGGGGCCAACGTCCTGACTTTC

size: -
J: TRBJ2-3
V: TRBV7-2
D: TRBD2
CDR3: CASSLQGLAVTDTQYF
DNA: TGTGCCAGCAGCTTACAAGGGCTAGCGGTCACAGATACGCAGTATTTT

size: -
J: TRBJ2-5
V: TRBV30
D: TRBD2
CDR3: CALRTSGSKETQYF
DNA: TGTGCCCTCCGGACTAGCGGGAGTAAAGAGACCCAGTACTTC